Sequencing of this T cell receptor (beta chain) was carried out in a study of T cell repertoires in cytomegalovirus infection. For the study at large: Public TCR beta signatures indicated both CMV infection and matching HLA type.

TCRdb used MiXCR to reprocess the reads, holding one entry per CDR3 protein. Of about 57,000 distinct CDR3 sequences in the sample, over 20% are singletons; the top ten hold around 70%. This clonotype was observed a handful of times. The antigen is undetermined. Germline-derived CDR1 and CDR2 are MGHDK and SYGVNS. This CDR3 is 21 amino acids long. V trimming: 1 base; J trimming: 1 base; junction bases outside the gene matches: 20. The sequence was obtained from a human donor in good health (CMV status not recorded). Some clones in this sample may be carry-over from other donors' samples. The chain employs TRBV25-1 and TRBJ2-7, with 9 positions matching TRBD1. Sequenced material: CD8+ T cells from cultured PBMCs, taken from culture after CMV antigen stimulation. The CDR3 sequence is CASSEFGSGTGIFGGSYEQYF. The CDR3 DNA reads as TGTGCCAGCAGTGAATTCGGGTCGGGGACAGGGATCTTCGGAGGATCCTACGAGCAGTACTTC.